This TCR beta chain was identified during a study of CD8 T cells in ankylosing spondylitis. Study-wide findings and caveats: Apparently characteristic of ankylosing spondylitis blood was a TCR beta motif (eight highly homologous variants).

This clonotype appeared a few times. Its antigen is unknown. Trimming cost V 4 bases and J 2 bases; bases outside gene matches: 4. The CDR3 has 14 residues. Germline CDR1 is MNHEY and CDR2 is SVGAGI. One entry per CDR3 protein, called by TCRdb with MiXCR from the 5' RACE reads. Altogether 220,000 or so distinct CDR3 sequences are present, around 20% being singletons, with the ten largest covering 42%. This chain links TRBV6-5 with TRBJ2-7, with TRBD1 identical over 8 bases. Source material: blood, either unsorted or a sorted T cell fraction (not recorded which). The sequence was obtained from a male donor with ankylosing spondylitis. The CDR3 spells CASSSLRGPYEQYF. CDR3 in DNA: TGTGCCAGCAGTTCCCTCAGGGGGCCCTACGAGCAGTACTTC.